A single sample is the source of the 17 T cell receptor beta chains below, sequenced in a study of blood T cell repertoires in COVID-19. Profiling relied on immunoSEQ multiplex PCR, and the TCRdb table lists in-frame clones only, not all of them. The sample includes 270,000 or so clones, 75% to 90% of them seen just once. Sample: PBMCs or T cells enriched from blood (not recorded which). The receptors here all came from a woman in her twenties or thirties with acute COVID-19.

The chain joins TRBV28 to TRBJ1-1; unclear D gene. V was clipped by 7 bases and J by 6 bases, with 12 bases between them. The germline CDR1 and CDR2 sequences are MDHEN and SYDVKM. This CDR3 has 12 amino acids. The CDR3 loop is CASTDQVPEAFF. The CDR3 nucleotides are TGTGCCAGCACCGATCAGGTGCCTGAAGCTTTCTTT.

The chain uses TRBV14 and TRBJ2-3; 8 bases agree with TRBD2. CDR1 is SGHDN and CDR2 is FVKESK in the germline V gene. The length of the CDR3 is 14 residues. Trimming took 4 bases from V and 5 from J; bases not matched to a gene: 5. The CDR3 nucleotides read TGTGCCAGCAGCCGAGCGGGAGTTGGAGATACGCAGTATTTT. Its translation: CASSRAGVGDTQYF.

The V gene is TRBV19, the J gene TRBJ2-5; no definite D call. The V gene's germline CDR1 is LNHDA and CDR2 SQIVND (reference sequence). V shed 1 base and J shed 1 base, with 4 bases lying between them. The CDR3 extends over 13 amino acids. The CDR3 DNA reads TGTGCCAGTAGTATAGGAGGCCAAGAGACCCAGTACTTC. It specifies CASSIGGQETQYF.

CDR3 region: CASRRQGGNPEAFF. The CDR3 DNA reads TGTGCCAGCAGGAGACAGGGGGGAAACCCTGAAGCTTTCTTT. This chain links TRBV27 with TRBJ1-1, with 9 nucleotides matching TRBD1. The CDR3 length is 14 residues. V lost 6 bases to trimming and J lost 6 bases; unmatched junction nucleotides: 8. Germline loops: CDR1 MNHEY, CDR2 SMNVEV (reference sequence).

The V and J genes are TRBV29-1 and TRBJ2-1, with 9 bases identical to TRBD2. The junction had 10 bases not matched to a gene; V was cut back by 0 bases and J by 7 bases. The germline gives CDR1 SQVTM, CDR2 ANQGSEA. The CDR3 loop spans 16 amino acids. The DNA of the CDR3 is TGCAGCGTTGAAGATAGATATAGCGGGAGAACTAATGAGCAGTTCTTC. This gives the protein CSVEDRYSGRTNEQFF.

The chain is built from TRBV9 and TRBJ1-2; 7 bases align to TRBD1. This CDR3 contains 15 residues. CDR1 is SGDLS, CDR2 YYNGEE, per germline. With V trimmed by 2 bases and J by 4 bases, 8 bases remained unmatched. For the CDR3, the DNA is TGTGCCAGCAGCGTCGGCGACAGGGCGGGCTATGGCTACACCTTC. Its protein is CASSVGDRAGYGYTF.

The chain has TRBV13 and TRBJ2-3; TRBD2 matches 12 bases. The germline V gene has CDR1 PRHDT and CDR2 FYEKMQ (reference sequence). With 5 bases clipped from V and 9 bases from J, the junction kept 9 bases outside the gene matches. The CDR3 length is 15 residues. CDR3 amino acids: CASSPGTSGLGTQYF. In nucleotides, the CDR3 is TGTGCCAGCAGCCCCGGGACTAGCGGGCTAGGGACGCAGTATTTT.

The V and J genes are TRBV7-8 and TRBJ2-4; 8 bases align to TRBD1. J gave up 5 bases and V 1 base, and 1 base lay outside the gene matches. The CDR3 is made up of 14 amino acids. The V gene's germline CDR1 is SGHVS and CDR2 FQNEAQ. DNA for the CDR3: TGTGCCAGCAGCTTAGAGGACAGGGAAAACATTCAGTACTTC. Translating it yields CASSLEDRENIQYF.

The chain is built from TRBV7-3 and TRBJ2-1, with 8 bases aligning to TRBD1. Per germline, CDR1 SGHTA and CDR2 FQGTGA. With 1 base clipped from V and 8 bases from J, the junction kept 10 bases outside the gene matches. The CDR3 is 16 amino acids. The CDR3 region is CASSLNAWQGADEQFF. DNA of the CDR3: TGTGCCAGCAGCTTAAATGCGTGGCAGGGGGCGGATGAGCAGTTCTTC. The entire variable domain, with the rest obtained from reference TRBV7-3 and TRBJ2-1, is as follows: GAGVSQTPSNKVTEKGKYVELRCDPISGHTALYWYRQSLGQGPEFLIYFQGTGAADDSGLPNDRFFAVRPEGSVSTLKIQRTERGDSAVYLCASSLNAWQGADEQFFGPGTRLTVL.

V is TRBV7-2 and J is TRBJ2-3, with 10 bases aligning to TRBD2. Trimming cost V 5 bases and J 7 bases; bases outside gene matches: 9. The CDR3 spans 15 residues. The germline gives CDR1 SGHTA, CDR2 FQGNSA. The CDR3 region has the DNA TGTGCCAGCAGCAATTTAGCGGGAGGCGTCTATACGCAGTATTTT. Translation gives CASSNLAGGVYTQYF.

The chain uses TRBV6-1 and TRBJ2-4, with 7 positions matching TRBD1. Germline lookup yields CDR1 MNHNS and CDR2 SASEGT. The CDR3 extends over 16 amino acids. V lost 4 bases and J lost 1; bases outside the gene matches: 7. The CDR3 nucleotides read TGTGCCAGCAGTGTCTACAGGGGTGGGGCCAAAAACATTCAGTACTTC. This encodes CASSVYRGGAKNIQYF.

This chain links TRBV7-3 with TRBJ1-1; possible D gene TRBD1, 6 bases. Deletions cut 8 bases from V and 2 bases from J, with 12 bases between. The CDR3 totals 13 residues. Germline values: CDR1 SGHTA, CDR2 FQGTGA. The CDR3 nucleotides read TGTGCCAGCTCAACGGGACATAACACTGAAGCTTTCTTT. This codes for CASSTGHNTEAFF.

CDR3 in amino acids: CASSSGTGVLRPQHF. Here the CDR3 DNA reads TGTGCCAGCAGTTCCGGGACAGGGGTTTTGAGGCCCCAGCATTTT. The chain couples TRBV6-6 to TRBJ1-5; TRBD1 matches at 10 bases. CDR3 length: 15 residues. Germline V gene lookup returns CDR1 MNHNY and CDR2 SVGAGI (reference sequence). With V trimmed by 4 bases and J by 9 bases, 9 bases remained unmatched.

The chain couples TRBV7-2 to TRBJ1-1; no reliable D call. This CDR3 spans 14 amino acids. The germline V and J ends were trimmed by 1 base and 12 bases, with 18 bases remaining between them. The germline CDR1 and CDR2 sequences are SGHTA and FQGNSA. As DNA, the CDR3 is TGTGCCAGCAGCTTAGACGAGGCGGTGTTTGTAACTTTCTTT. Its translation: CASSLDEAVFVTFF. Full variable domain (rest looked up from reference TRBV7-2 and TRBJ1-1): GAGVSQSPSNKVTEKGKDVELRCDPISGHTALYWYRQSLGQGLEFLIYFQGNSAPDKSGLPSDRFSAERTGGSVSTLTIQRTQQEDSAVYLCASSLDEAVFVTFFGQGTRLTVV.

This chain joins TRBV6-5 and TRBJ2-3, with TRBD1 as a possible D gene (6 bases). The CDR3 sequence is 13 residues long. V lost 6 bases and J lost 4, with 11 bases in between. CDR1 is MNHEY and CDR2 is SVGAGI in the germline V gene. CDR3 region: CASSQTGSDTQYF. As DNA, the CDR3 is TGTGCCAGCAGCCAGACAGGCTCAGATACGCAGTATTTT.

V is TRBV6-2 or TRBV6-3 and J is TRBJ1-2; TRBD1 matches at 10 bases. Germline V gene lookup returns CDR1 MNHEY and CDR2 SVGEGT. There are 18 residues in the CDR3. V shed 4 bases, J shed 3 bases, and the junction held 14 bases outside the gene matches. The CDR3 is CASSSVLGQGLRDYGYTF. The CDR3 DNA reads TGTGCCAGCAGTTCAGTACTGGGACAGGGGTTAAGGGACTATGGCTACACCTTC.

This clone was seen just once. The chain recombines TRBV28 with TRBJ1-6, with TRBD1 matching 8 bases. Per germline, CDR1 MDHEN and CDR2 SYDVKM. J gave up 4 bases and V 3 bases, and 5 bases lay outside the gene matches. The CDR3 has 16 residues. The CDR3 is CASSFAGTGYNSPLHF. CDR3 DNA sequence: TGTGCCAGCAGTTTCGCCGGGACAGGTTATAATTCACCCCTCCACTTT.